These T cell receptor beta chains were read from a single sample in a study of blood T cells in healthy people across ages. TCRdb re-derived calls from the 5' RACE reads in MiXCR, one entry per CDR3 protein. The repertoire holds about a million distinct CDR3 sequences, with approximately 38% as singletons. What was sequenced was blood. These receptors were collected from a man between 18 and 35 years old in good health. The CDR3 runs from the conserved cysteine through the conserved F or W. Fields, in order: clone size, J gene, V gene, D gene, CDR3 DNA, CDR3 protein. The D gene is left open where the match is weak. Clone sizes are given selectively: once, few, many, or a class where the clone is expanded.

NA	TRBJ1-4	TRBV7-2	TRBD1	TGTGCCAGCAGCCCACGACAGGGGCGTGCTAATGAAAAACTGTTTTTT	CASSPRQGRANEKLFF
NA	TRBJ1-2	TRBV12-3/TRBV12-4	NA	TGTGCCAGCAGTTTACAGGTCGACTATGGCTACACCTTC	CASSLQVDYGYTF
few	TRBJ1-5	TRBV20-1	NA	TGCAGTGCTAGAGATCTAGAGCGGGTGGGGAATCAGCCCCAGCATTTT	CSARDLERVGNQPQHF
few	TRBJ2-2	TRBV4-1	TRBD1	TGCGCCAGCAGCCAAGGGGGACAGTCCACCGGGGAGCTGTTTTTT	CASSQGGQSTGELFF
NA	TRBJ1-2	TRBV12-3/TRBV12-4	NA	TGTGCCAGCAGTTATGGAGAGGTCTCTGGCTACACCTTC	CASSYGEVSGYTF
NA	TRBJ1-1	TRBV2	TRBD1	TGTGCCAGAGGGGAGGGACAGGGTAACACTGAAGCTTTCTTT	CARGEGQGNTEAFF
NA	TRBJ2-3	TRBV7-2	TRBD2	TGTGCCAGCGGCTTTCGACTAGCGGGGGGGCCTCAGGATACGCAGTATTTT	CASGFRLAGGPQDTQYF
NA	TRBJ1-3	TRBV7-2	NA	TGTGCCAGCAGCTTAAGACACCCCTCTGGAAACACCATATATTTT	CASSLRHPSGNTIYF
NA	TRBJ1-1	TRBV4-2	NA	TGTGCCAGCAGCCAAGACGGGGCTTTCGGCACTGAAGCTTTCTTT	CASSQDGAFGTEAFF
few	TRBJ2-3	TRBV2	NA	TGTGCCAGCAGTGACGGTAGCACAGATACGCAGTATTTT	CASSDGSTDTQYF
NA	TRBJ1-2	TRBV4-3	NA	TGCGCCAGCAGCCAAGATACAAAGGGTAACTATGGCTACACCTTC	CASSQDTKGNYGYTF
NA	TRBJ1-5	TRBV4-2	NA	TGTGCCAGCAGCCAAGAATATTTACGTCGTAGCAATCAGCCCCAGCATTTT	CASSQEYLRRSNQPQHF
NA	TRBJ2-7	TRBV20-1	NA	TGCAGTGCCCACAGGGAGGGCGAGCAGTACTTC	CSAHREGEQYF
NA	TRBJ1-1	TRBV29-1	NA	TGCAGCGTTGAGTCGGATGGAAGCGCTTTCTTT	CSVESDGSAFF
NA	TRBJ2-3	TRBV3-1	TRBD1	TGTGCCAGCAGCCTATGGGACAGTGGCACAGATACGCAGTATTTT	CASSLWDSGTDTQYF
NA	TRBJ2-2	TRBV9	TRBD2	TGTGCCAGCAGCGTAAGACTAGCGGGGGGCCTTTCGAACACCGGGGAGCTGTTTTTT	CASSVRLAGGLSNTGELFF
once	TRBJ2-1	TRBV15	NA	TGTGCCACCAGCAAAAGGACTGGCGGGGTAAATGAGCAGTTCTTC	CATSKRTGGVNEQFF
NA	TRBJ1-2	TRBV12-3/TRBV12-4	NA	TGTACCAGCGGGGCGGGGTATGGCCACACCTTC	CTSGAGYGHTF
few	TRBJ2-5	TRBV20-1	TRBD2	TGCAGTGCGGGACTAGCGGGTGGAGAGACCCAGTACTTC	CSAGLAGGETQYF
NA	TRBJ2-3	TRBV7-8	NA	TGTGCCAGCAGCTTACCGACAGGAAGAACTAGCACAGATACGCAGTATTTT	CASSLPTGRTSTDTQYF
NA	TRBJ2-1	TRBV10-3	TRBD2	TGTGCCACAGGTAGCGGGGGCCCATCCTACAATGAGCAGTTCTTC	CATGSGGPSYNEQFF
NA	TRBJ1-6	TRBV7-9	NA	TGTGCCAGCAGCTTAGCGATCCCAGAAGGCTATAATTCACCCCTCCACTTT	CASSLAIPEGYNSPLHF
NA	TRBJ2-5	TRBV29-1	TRBD2	TGCAGCGTCCAGACTAGCGGGGGTTCGGAGACCCAGTACTTC	CSVQTSGGSETQYF
NA	TRBJ1-4	TRBV2	NA	TGTGCCAGCAGTGAAATGTTAGGGGATGAAAAACTGTTTTTT	CASSEMLGDEKLFF
NA	TRBJ2-2	TRBV4-3	NA	TGCGCCAGCAGCCAAGATGAAGGGACCCACGGGGAGCTGTTTTTT	CASSQDEGTHGELFF
once	TRBJ1-1	TRBV30	NA	TGTGCCTGGAGTGTACAAGGCCTTATGAACACTGAAGCTTTCTTT	CAWSVQGLMNTEAFF
few	TRBJ2-3	TRBV12-3/TRBV12-4	TRBD2	TGTGCCAGCAGCCTAGCGGGGAGCGTCACAGATACGCAGTATTTT	CASSLAGSVTDTQYF
NA	TRBJ2-1	TRBV27	NA	TGTGCCAGCAGTTTATCTAAGGCTTACAATGAGCAGTTCTTC	CASSLSKAYNEQFF
few	TRBJ2-5	TRBV2	NA	TGTGCCAGCAGTGAAGATCAAGGGACCCAGTACTTC	CASSEDQGTQYF
few	TRBJ1-5	TRBV6-1	NA	TGTGCCACCGGGACGGGATATAGCAATCAGCCCCAGCATTTT	CATGTGYSNQPQHF
NA	TRBJ1-5	TRBV4-3	NA	TGCGCCAGCAGCCAAGATGTGAGAGGGACTCAGCCCCAGCATTTT	CASSQDVRGTQPQHF
NA	TRBJ2-5	TRBV28	TRBD2	TGTGCCAGCAGTACCTCTAGCGGGGGGGCCCAAGTATCCGAGACCCAGTACTTC	CASSTSSGGAQVSETQYF